The 26 T cell receptor beta chains below were found in one sample sequenced in a study of cytomegalovirus exposure and HLA in healthy donors. Researchers ran the PCR with 60 Vbeta and 13 Jbeta primers. The method was immunoSEQ multiplex PCR; TCRdb's version includes in-frame clones alone and lacks a portion of them. The data contain about 180,000 clones, under 80% of them singletons. Specimen: PBMCs. These receptors originate from a woman aged 30 to 39 in good health and CMV-seropositive.

The chain combines TRBV9 with TRBJ2-2; no definite D call. V shed 3 bases and J shed 8 bases, with 11 bases lying between them. The V gene's germline CDR1 is SGDLS and CDR2 YYNGEE. The CDR3 loop spans 13 amino acids. This CDR3 is CASSESFRGELFF. CDR3 bases: TGTGCCAGCAGCGAGTCCTTCCGGGGGGAGCTGTTTTTT.

The V call is TRBV11-3, the J call TRBJ1-1, with D perhaps TRBD1 (5 bases). V shed 5 bases and J shed 10 bases, with 11 bases lying between them. Germline V lookup: CDR1 SGHNT, CDR2 YENEEA. The CDR3 length is 11 residues. The chain's CDR3 is CASSRTGGAFF. DNA of the CDR3: TGTGCCAGCAGCCGGACGGGGGGAGCTTTCTTT.

The rearrangement uses TRBV7-9 and TRBJ2-1, with 8 bases fitting TRBD1. Germline CDR1 and CDR2: SEHNR and FQNEAQ (reference sequence). The CDR3 loop spans 15 amino acids. The trim removed 7 bases at V and 7 bases at J, leaving 12 bases unmatched. The CDR3 protein is CASTGQGQGGNEQFF. The CDR3 bases are TGTGCCAGCACCGGACAGGGCCAAGGGGGGAATGAGCAGTTCTTC.

This chain uses TRBV11-3 with TRBJ2-2; 15 bases are shared with TRBD2. V shed 5 bases, J shed 7 bases, and the junction held 11 bases outside the gene matches. This CDR3 contains 18 residues. Germline CDR1 reads SGHNT; CDR2 reads YENEEA. As DNA, the CDR3 is TGTGCCAGCAGCGAAACTGGACTAGCGGGGGGGCCCGGCGGGGAGCTGTTTTTT. It codes for CASSETGLAGGPGGELFF. Variable domain in full (rest from reference TRBV11-3 and TRBJ2-2): EAGVVQSPRYKIIEKKQPVAFWCNPISGHNTLYWYLQNLGQGPELLIRYENEEAVDDSQLPKDRFSAERLKGVDSTLKIQPAELGDSAVYLCASSETGLAGGPGGELFFGEGSRLTVL.

This rearrangement joins TRBV6-1 to TRBJ1-5; perhaps TRBD1 as D (5 bases). Trimming pared 7 bases from V and 1 base from J, leaving 11 bases between. The CDR3 length is 14 residues. Germline CDR1 is MNHNS and CDR2 is SASEGT. For the CDR3, the DNA is TGTGCCAGCATTCCTTCAGGGAGCAATCAGCCCCAGCATTTT. Translating gives CASIPSGSNQPQHF.

This clone was observed once. The rearrangement joins TRBV4-3 to TRBJ1-2; D is ambiguous. The CDR3 is made up of 12 amino acids. The germline gives CDR1 LGHNA, CDR2 YSLEER. Trimming took 1 base from V and 14 from J, leaving 14 bases between them. The CDR3 bases are TGCGCCAGCAGCCAAGTCTTCGGGGTGTTGACCTTC. Encoded protein: CASSQVFGVLTF.

This chain uses TRBV4-3 with TRBJ2-6; TRBD1 might be the D (5 bases). Germline V gene sequence: CDR1 LGHNA, CDR2 YSLEER. V was pared by 1 base and J by 0 bases, with 10 bases between. The CDR3 runs 17 residues. For the CDR3, the DNA is TGCGCCAGCAGCCAAGGGGGCTTTTTCTCTGGGGCCAACGTCCTGACTTTC. Translating gives CASSQGGFFSGANVLTF.

This clone was seen at least ten times. The chain joins TRBV4-3 to TRBJ2-7; 8 bases line up with TRBD2. V lost 0 bases, J lost 6 bases, and 16 bases stayed unmatched. Germline CDR1 is LGHNA and CDR2 is YSLEER. CDR3 size: 18 residues. Here the CDR3 reads CASSQELEIRGGRGEQYF. DNA for the CDR3: TGCGCCAGCAGCCAAGAACTGGAAATCCGGGGGGGCCGGGGCGAGCAGTACTTC.

This clone was counted between two and nine times. This sequence joins TRBV30 and TRBJ1-5, with TRBD1 as a possible D gene (5 bases). With 6 bases removed from V and 10 bases from J, the gap between germline ends came to 25 bases. The CDR3 length is 15 residues. Germline CDR1 and CDR2: GTSNPN and SVGIG (reference sequence). As DNA, the CDR3 is TGTGCCTGTACTAATCATCCGGGGGGGAATGGTCCCCAGCATTTT. This codes for CACTNHPGGNGPQHF.

The V call is TRBV7-9, the J call TRBJ2-1; TRBD2 matches 7 bases. In germline, CDR1 is SEHNR, CDR2 FQNEAQ (reference sequence). This CDR3 comprises 16 residues. V shed 7 bases, J shed 2 bases, and the junction held 11 bases outside the gene matches. CDR3 amino acids: CASTPAGLEPYNEQFF. CDR3 DNA sequence: TGTGCCAGCACCCCCGCTGGACTAGAGCCCTACAATGAGCAGTTCTTC.

The sample holds a few counts of this clone. This chain uses TRBV4-1 with TRBJ2-1, with 10 bases fitting TRBD2. Germline V lookup: CDR1 MGHRA, CDR2 YSYEKL. This CDR3 region has 16 residues. V trimming: 4 bases; J trimming: 8 bases; junction bases outside the gene matches: 11. In nucleotides, the CDR3 is TGCGCCAGCAGCCTCGGGACTAGCGCGAATCCGGATGAGCAGTTCTTC. This translates into CASSLGTSANPDEQFF.

This sequence joins TRBV9 and TRBJ2-1, with a weak D call TRBD1 (6 bases). The CDR3 spans 15 residues. V was clipped by 3 bases and J by 4 bases, with 14 bases between them. Germline CDR1 SGDLS, CDR2 YYNGEE. The CDR3 DNA sequence: TGTGCCAGCAGCGAAGTGGCGGACAGATACAATGAGCAGTTCTTC. Its protein is CASSEVADRYNEQFF.

The chain uses TRBV7-2 and TRBJ1-5; the match to TRBD1 covers 7 bases. The germline CDR1 and CDR2 sequences are SGHTA and FQGNSA. This CDR3 is 13 amino acids long. J gave up 6 bases and V 6 bases, and 5 bases lay outside the gene matches. This CDR3 is CASSYRGGQPQHF. CDR3 DNA: TGTGCCAGCAGTTACAGGGGAGGTCAGCCCCAGCATTTT.

CDR3 DNA sequence: TGTGCCAGTAGTATCGCGAGGGCTCCCAACTATGGCTACACCTTC. This encodes CASSIARAPNYGYTF. The gene calls are TRBV19 and TRBJ1-2; D call uncertain. Germline assignment: CDR1 LNHDA and CDR2 SQIVND (reference sequence). The length of the CDR3 is 15 residues. With 3 bases removed from V and 2 bases from J, the gap between germline ends came to 13 bases.

This sequence joins TRBV28 and TRBJ2-5; 10 bases are shared with TRBD1. Germline CDR1 and CDR2: MDHEN and SYDVKM. V shed 5 bases, J shed 4 bases, and the junction held 10 bases outside the gene matches. There are 16 residues in the CDR3. CDR3 amino acids: CASSRGGQGLLETQYF. CDR3 nucleotides: TGTGCCAGCAGTCGAGGGGGACAGGGGTTGCTAGAGACCCAGTACTTC.

V and J are TRBV4-3 and TRBJ2-3, with 11 nucleotides matching TRBD2. V dropped 1 base and J dropped 5; count of bases not matched to a gene: 8. This CDR3 is 17 amino acids long. Germline lookup yields CDR1 LGHNA and CDR2 YSLEER. The CDR3 DNA follows: TGCGCCAGCAGCCAAGGTCTTGTAGCGGGGGGGATAGATACGCAGTATTTT. This sequence encodes CASSQGLVAGGIDTQYF.

V is TRBV5-4 and J is TRBJ1-5, with TRBD1 identical over 8 bases. The V gene's germline CDR1 is SGHNT and CDR2 YYREEE (reference sequence). V gave up 2 bases and J gave up 4 bases; unmatched junction bases: 2. The CDR3 totals 14 residues. CDR3 DNA: TGTGCCAGCAGCTTACAGGGGGGGAATCAGCCCCAGCATTTT. Encoded protein: CASSLQGGNQPQHF.

V usage is TRBV27 and J usage is TRBJ2-1; 8 nucleotides agree with TRBD2. Germline-derived CDR1 and CDR2 are MNHEY and SMNVEV (reference sequence). Trimming cost V 6 bases and J 5 bases; bases outside gene matches: 9. The CDR3 spans 15 residues. In nucleotides, the CDR3 is TGTGCCAGCAGACGCGGGAGCGGGGGAAACAATGAGCAGTTCTTC. It encodes CASRRGSGGNNEQFF.

Note on this clone: Relative to the germline gene, one junction end is altered; a read error may explain this. V and J are TRBV15 and TRBJ2-6, with D maybe TRBD1 (7 bases). Germline V gene lookup returns CDR1 LNHNV and CDR2 YYDKDF (reference sequence). The CDR3 consists of 16 residues. The CDR3 DNA reads TGTGCCACCAGCAGCAGGGGGGACTCTGGGGCCAACGGCCTGACTTTC. It translates to CATSSRGDSGANGLTF.

This clone has just a few counts. The chain carries TRBV15 and TRBJ2-5; TRBD1 matches at 7 bases. The V gene end was trimmed by 6 bases and the J gene end by 7 bases; junction bases not matched to a gene: 5. The CDR3 contains 12 residues. CDR1 is LNHNV, CDR2 YYDKDF, per germline (reference sequence). The CDR3 DNA reads TGTGCCACCAGGTCAACAGGGGTGACCCAGTACTTC. Amino acids: CATRSTGVTQYF.

This clone was detected a few times. Other DNA sequences within the sample encode an identical CDR3. The V and J genes are TRBV11-3 and TRBJ2-3; 9 bases are shared with TRBD1. The CDR3 consists of 14 residues. CDR1 and CDR2 from the germline V gene are SGHNT and YENEEA. The ends lost 5 bases at V and 4 bases at J; junction bases unmatched: 4. This chain's CDR3 is CASSPGQGSDTQYF. The CDR3 nucleotides read TGTGCCAGCAGCCCCGGACAGGGGTCAGATACGCAGTATTTT.

The chain employs TRBV25-1 and TRBJ2-5; perhaps TRBD1 as D (6 bases). V was pared by 2 bases and J by 4 bases, with 14 bases between. CDR3 size: 15 residues. The germline CDR1 and CDR2 sequences are MGHDK and SYGVNS. CDR3 nucleotide sequence: TGTGCCAGCAGTGAAGCCAGGGGAGTCATAGAGACCCAGTACTTC. As protein: CASSEARGVIETQYF. Full variable domain (remainder filled in from reference TRBV25-1 and TRBJ2-5): EADIYQTPRYLVIGTGKKITLECSQTMGHDKMYWYQQDPGMELHLIHYSYGVNSTEKGDLSSESTVSRIRTEHFPLTLESARPSHTSQYLCASSEARGVIETQYFGPGTRLLVL.

This rearrangement joins TRBV11-3 to TRBJ2-3, with 11 positions matching TRBD2. The CDR3 has 19 amino acids. The V gene's germline CDR1 is SGHNT and CDR2 YENEEA. V lost 5 bases to trimming and J lost 4 bases; unmatched junction nucleotides: 17. This CDR3 is CASSPWVLAGAGDSDTQYF. DNA for the CDR3: TGTGCCAGCAGCCCCTGGGTACTAGCGGGGGCGGGGGATTCAGATACGCAGTATTTT.

This sequence joins TRBV7-2 and TRBJ2-7, with D tentatively TRBD2 (6 bases). Per the germline V gene, CDR1 is SGHTA and CDR2 is FQGNSA. The CDR3 runs to 13 residues. The V gene lost 8 bases and the J gene lost 3 bases, with 14 bases spanning the gap. In DNA form, the CDR3 reads TGTGCCAGCCGGCTAGCGTATTACTACGAGCAGTACTTC. The encoded protein is CASRLAYYYEQYF.

J is TRBJ1-3 and V is TRBV2, with unresolved D. Germline assignment: CDR1 SNHLY and CDR2 FYNNEI. V lost 1 base, J lost 1 base, and 8 bases lay in between. CDR3 length equals 15 residues. In nucleotides, the CDR3 is TGTGCCAGCAGTGAAGGGCCGGGGTCTGGAAACACCATATATTTT. It encodes CASSEGPGSGNTIYF.

This chain links TRBV5-1 with TRBJ2-5; 9 nucleotides agree with TRBD2. CDR1 and CDR2 (germline): SGHRS, YFSETQ. The CDR3 is 16 residues long. After removal of 4 bases from V and 4 bases from J, the junction contained 11 bases not matched to a gene. For the CDR3, the DNA is TGCGCCAGCAGCGCCGGACCAGCGGGGGGAGGAGAGACCCAGTACTTC. Its protein is CASSAGPAGGGETQYF.